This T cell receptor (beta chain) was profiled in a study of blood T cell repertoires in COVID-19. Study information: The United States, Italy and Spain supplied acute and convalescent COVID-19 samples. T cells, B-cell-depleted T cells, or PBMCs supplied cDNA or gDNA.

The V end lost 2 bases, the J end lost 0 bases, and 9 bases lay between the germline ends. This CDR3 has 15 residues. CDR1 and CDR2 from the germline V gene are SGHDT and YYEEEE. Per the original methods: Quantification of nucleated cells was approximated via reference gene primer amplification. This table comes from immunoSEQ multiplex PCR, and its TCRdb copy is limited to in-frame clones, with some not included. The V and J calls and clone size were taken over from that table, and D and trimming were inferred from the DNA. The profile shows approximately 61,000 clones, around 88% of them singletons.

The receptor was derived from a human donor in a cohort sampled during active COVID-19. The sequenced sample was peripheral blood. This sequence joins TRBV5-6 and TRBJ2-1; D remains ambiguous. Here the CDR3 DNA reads TGTGCCAGCAGCTTAGACTCAAGCTCCTACAATGAGCAGTTCTTC. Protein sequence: CASSLDSSSYNEQFF.